These 2 T cell receptor beta chains were sequenced from one sample in a study of T cells in Graves' hyperthyroidism and ophthalmopathy (dated by TCRdb to the late 2010s). The library was prepared using multiplex PCR. The instrument given in TCRdb is Illumina HiSeq 2000. TCR beta CDR3 regions were amplified from RNA transcripts. The TCR CDR3 was subjected to a first round of RT-PCR using the HTBI primer set and the Qiagen OneStep RT-PCR kit. In-frame beta chains were kept once TCRdb had trimmed the public reads at Q25 with fastp and called clones with MiXCR. Every distinct CDR3 protein forms one entry, paired with its most common genes and DNA. For this sample there are roughly 500,000 distinct CDR3 sequences; under 60% appear just once. The ten most abundant clones make up around 20% of the sample. Sequenced input: peripheral blood or thyroid tissue (not recorded which). The receptors stem from an adult woman with Graves' disease, either hyperthyroidism or ophthalmopathy (not recorded which).

The rearrangement uses TRBV15 and TRBJ2-2; D possibly corresponds to TRBD1 (5 bases). This CDR3 comprises 15 residues. Trimming removed 0 bases at V and 8 bases at J, with 13 bases between. Germline values: CDR1 LNHNV, CDR2 YYDKDF (reference sequence). Here the CDR3 DNA reads TGTGCCACCAGCAGAGAACCGTCGTGGACAGGGGAGCTGTTTTTT. Translated: CATSREPSWTGELFF.

In this sample, this clonotype turned up many times. The genes are TRBV9 and TRBJ2-2; perhaps TRBD1 as D (6 bases). Germline V gene lookup returns CDR1 SGDLS and CDR2 YYNGEE. The CDR3 totals 15 residues. V lost 3 bases and J 5 bases, leaving 14 bases between the germline ends. CDR3 in amino acids: CASSGPGVRTGELFF. The CDR3 nucleotides are TGTGCCAGCAGCGGCCCAGGGGTGAGAACCGGGGAGCTGTTTTTT.